This T cell receptor (beta chain) was profiled in a study of radiotherapy plus CTLA-4 blockade in lung cancer. Study summary: Objective responses were seen in around a sixth of patients, disease control in about 33%.

Findings and caveats of the study: Blood TCR clones of tumor origin expanded after radiotherapy plus ipilimumab. Reportedly, early blood T cell clone dynamics best predicted response, with interferon-beta.

Patients in the study, people with chemo-refractory metastatic non-small-cell lung cancer, received focal radiation plus ipilimumab CTLA-4 blockade. Turning to this clone: The antigen remains undetermined.

The table came from immunoSEQ multiplex PCR; TCRdb's copy has only in-frame clones and leaves some out. The table includes about 88,000 clones, 72% detected once. The sample in question was peripheral blood, obtained from a patient treated with radiotherapy plus ipilimumab. This sequence was found in a human donor with non-small cell lung cancer that progressed on radiotherapy plus ipilimumab.

The CDR3, as DNA: TGTGCCAGCGCAGTCAGGGAAGGGGACACTGAAGCTTTCTTT. This sequence encodes CASAVREGDTEAFF. The V gene is TRBV18, the J gene TRBJ1-1, with a possible D match to TRBD1 (5 bases). Trimming took off 8 bases at V and 3 bases at J, with 16 bases between the two ends. Germline values: CDR1 KGHSH, CDR2 LQKENI. The CDR3 totals 14 residues.